A single sample gave rise to the 21 T cell receptor beta chains below, sequenced in a study of cytomegalovirus exposure and HLA in healthy donors. The PCR used 60 Vbeta and 13 Jbeta primers. Clones were sequenced by immunoSEQ multiplex PCR, and TCRdb holds only the in-frame ones, with some missing. The listing contains some 120,000 clones. Material: PBMCs. These TCRs come from a man in his forties or fifties in good health and CMV-seropositive.

This chain uses TRBV7-9 with TRBJ2-5; 10 bases are shared with TRBD1. The better agreement between TRBJ2-7 and the DNA end casts doubt on the J call. Per the germline V gene, CDR1 is SEHNR and CDR2 is FQNEAQ (reference sequence). CDR3 length: 15 amino acids. The CDR3 nucleotides read TGTGCCAGCAGCTTAGGGGACAGGGGAATGTACGAGCAGTACTTC. Translation gives CASSLGDRGMYEQYF.

The chain links TRBV11-3 to TRBJ2-1; 10 nucleotides match TRBD2. Germline V gene data show CDR1 as SGHNT and CDR2 as YENEEA. Trimming at V came to 1 base and at J to 4 bases, leaving 7 bases not matched to a gene. The CDR3 is made up of 17 amino acids. The CDR3 loop is CASSLVGRTSGYNEQFF. The CDR3 region has the DNA TGTGCCAGCAGCTTAGTCGGGAGGACTAGCGGTTACAATGAGCAGTTCTTC.

J is TRBJ1-1 and V is TRBV19; D is unresolved. Trimming left V 1 base short and J 4 bases short, with 13 bases between. CDR3 length: 15 amino acids. Germline CDR1 reads LNHDA; CDR2 reads SQIVND (reference sequence). The CDR3 protein is CASSIGGLVSTEAFF. CDR3 in DNA: TGTGCCAGTAGTATAGGAGGGCTGGTGAGCACTGAAGCTTTCTTT.

The chain is built from TRBV5-8 and TRBJ1-3; D is ambiguous. CDR1 and CDR2 from the germline V gene are SGHTS and YDEGEE. V was clipped by 2 bases and J by 6 bases, with 15 bases between them. The CDR3 totals 15 residues. For the CDR3, the DNA is TGTGCCAGCAGCTTAAGAACGGGGAATATAAACACCATATATTTT. It codes for CASSLRTGNINTIYF. Full variable domain (outside the CDR3, taken from reference TRBV5-8 and TRBJ1-3): EAGVTQSPTHLIKTRGQQATLRCSPISGHTSVYWYQQALGLGLQFLLWYDEGEERNRGNFPPRFSGRQFPNYSSELNVNALELEDSALYLCASSLRTGNINTIYFGEGSWLTVV.

The rearrangement uses TRBV7-3 and TRBJ2-7, with 8 bases aligning to TRBD1. From germline, CDR1 is SGHTA and CDR2 FQGTGA. Trimming at V came to 2 bases and at J to 3 bases, leaving 3 bases not matched to a gene. The CDR3 consists of 14 residues. CDR3 region: CASSLDRGGYEQYF. In DNA, the CDR3 is TGTGCCAGCAGCTTAGACAGGGGAGGCTACGAGCAGTACTTC.

This chain uses TRBV4-3 with TRBJ2-2, with 13 bases matching TRBD2. CDR1 and CDR2 from the germline V gene are LGHNA and YSLEER. The V segment lost 2 bases and the J segment 1 base; nucleotides outside the gene matches: 7. This CDR3 region has 19 residues. The DNA for the CDR3 is TGCGCCAGCAGCCAAAGTGAGGGACTAGCGGGAATGAACACCGGGGAGCTGTTTTTT. The encoded protein is CASSQSEGLAGMNTGELFF.

V is TRBV10-3 and J is TRBJ2-5; 9 bases agree with TRBD1. This CDR3 has 14 residues. V lost 2 bases, J lost 5 bases, and 3 bases stayed unmatched. In germline, CDR1 is ENHRY, CDR2 SYGVKD. CDR3 sequence reads: CAISERDRAETQYF. CDR3 nucleotide sequence: TGTGCCATCAGTGAGAGGGACAGGGCGGAGACCCAGTACTTC.

The chain couples TRBV20-1 to TRBJ1-1; D unresolved. The CDR3 sequence is 10 residues long. Germline values: CDR1 DFQATT, CDR2 SNEGSKA (reference sequence). V was trimmed by 3 bases and J by 5 bases, leaving 4 bases between them. The CDR3 DNA sequence: TGCAGTGCTAGGCGGACTGAAGCTTTCTTT. It yields the protein CSARRTEAFF.

The J gene is TRBJ2-7, the V gene TRBV11-3, with a weak D call TRBD2 (5 bases). The CDR3 covers 15 residues. V lost 5 bases and J 4 bases, leaving 18 bases between the germline ends. The germline V gene has CDR1 SGHNT and CDR2 YENEEA. CDR3 protein: CASSQGAVRIYEQYF. The CDR3 nucleotides read TGTGCCAGCAGCCAAGGAGCGGTCAGGATATACGAGCAGTACTTC. Together with reference TRBV11-3 and TRBJ2-7, the CDR3 gives the full variable domain: EAGVVQSPRYKIIEKKQPVAFWCNPISGHNTLYWYLQNLGQGPELLIRYENEEAVDDSQLPKDRFSAERLKGVDSTLKIQPAELGDSAVYLCASSQGAVRIYEQYFGPGTRLTVT.

The chain employs TRBV11-3 and TRBJ2-1, with D possibly matching TRBD2 (7 bases). The CDR3 extends over 16 amino acids. Trimming shortened V by 0 bases and J by 0 bases, and 9 bases separated the two germline ends. Looked up from germline, CDR1 is SGHNT and CDR2 is YENEEA. The CDR3 region has the DNA TGTGCCAGCAGCTTAGACGGGGGGCCCTCCTACAATGAGCAGTTCTTC. The encoded protein is CASSLDGGPSYNEQFF.

In nucleotides, the CDR3 is TGTGCCAGCAGCGTATCGACAGCGCAGTTCTACGAGCAGTACTTC. Translation: CASSVSTAQFYEQYF. V gene TRBV9 combines with J gene TRBJ2-7, with D possibly matching TRBD1 (5 bases). This CDR3 is built from 15 residues. V gave up 1 base and J gave up 3 bases, with 14 bases separating them. Germline CDR1 is SGDLS and CDR2 is YYNGEE.

Its frequency marks this clone as medium-sized. The chain carries TRBV15 and TRBJ2-1; 9 bases line up with TRBD2. The CDR3 runs to 15 residues. After removal of 1 base from V and 8 bases from J, the junction contained 6 bases not matched to a gene. The germline gives CDR1 LNHNV, CDR2 YYDKDF (reference sequence). CDR3 nucleotides: TGTGCCACCAGCAGAGGGGCGGGAGGGCCTTATGAGCAGTTCTTC. Translated: CATSRGAGGPYEQFF.

The chain links TRBV4-1 to TRBJ2-2, with TRBD2 as a possible D gene (6 bases). V lost 1 base and J lost 3, with 18 bases in between. There are 18 residues in the CDR3. Germline V gene sequence: CDR1 MGHRA, CDR2 YSYEKL. CDR3 residues: CASSQVRGASGDTGELFF. CDR3 DNA sequence: TGCGCCAGCAGCCAAGTTAGAGGTGCGTCGGGGGACACCGGGGAGCTGTTTTTT.

The chain carries TRBV2 and TRBJ1-5, with a weak D call TRBD1 (5 bases). This CDR3 is 15 amino acids long. V lost 4 bases and J lost 4, with 14 bases in between. In germline, CDR1 is SNHLY, CDR2 FYNNEI. The CDR3 reads CASSAERGGNQPQHF. The CDR3 region has the DNA TGTGCCAGCAGTGCCGAGCGGGGGGGGAATCAGCCCCAGCATTTT.

The chain uses TRBV10-1 and TRBJ2-7; the match to TRBD1 covers 9 bases. With 4 bases clipped from V and 7 bases from J, the junction kept 11 bases outside the gene matches. This CDR3 contains 15 residues. Germline-derived CDR1 and CDR2 are WNHNN and SYGVQD (reference sequence). Here the CDR3 reads CASSGDRAPLGEQYF. CDR3 DNA sequence: TGCGCCAGCAGTGGGGACAGGGCACCTTTGGGGGAGCAGTACTTC.

CDR3 DNA sequence: TGTGCCTGGATGGCAGCGGCTGGGGCCAACGTCCTGACTTTC. Its protein product is CAWMAAAGANVLTF. The chain uses TRBV30 and TRBJ2-6; tentative D call: TRBD2 (5 bases). Looked up from germline, CDR1 is GTSNPN and CDR2 is SVGIG (reference sequence). The V gene lost 4 bases and the J gene lost 2 bases, with 9 bases spanning the gap. CDR3 length: 14 residues.

The V call is TRBV19, the J call TRBJ2-7, with 11 bases that match TRBD2. The CDR3 consists of 15 residues. Germline V lookup: CDR1 LNHDA, CDR2 SQIVND (reference sequence). The V segment lost 4 bases and the J segment 4 bases; nucleotides outside the gene matches: 6. The CDR3 reads CASSKGTSGVYEQYF. CDR3 coding DNA: TGTGCCAGTAGTAAGGGGACTAGCGGAGTTTACGAGCAGTACTTC.

The V gene is TRBV29-1, the J gene TRBJ1-2; TRBD1 matches at 7 bases. Germline V gives CDR1 SQVTM, CDR2 ANQGSEA. V lost 0 bases and J lost 6; bases outside the gene matches: 7. This CDR3 contains 14 residues. The CDR3 protein is CSVEDLHRGDGYTF. CDR3 nucleotide sequence: TGCAGCGTTGAAGATCTTCACAGGGGAGATGGCTACACCTTC.

This chain joins TRBV28 and TRBJ1-5; D is ambiguous. The CDR3 contains 15 residues. V lost 2 bases and J 3 bases, leaving 11 bases between the germline ends. Germline V gene sequence: CDR1 MDHEN, CDR2 SYDVKM. For the CDR3, the DNA is TGTGCCAGCAGTTTAAGTCTGGCAGACAATCAGCCCCAGCATTTT. Protein sequence: CASSLSLADNQPQHF. Supplemented by reference TRBV28 and TRBJ1-5, the full variable domain reads DVKVTQSSRYLVKRTGEKVFLECVQDMDHENMFWYRQDPGLGLRLIYFSYDVKMKEKGDIPEGYSVSREKKERFSLILESASTNQTSMYLCASSLSLADNQPQHFGDGTRLSIL.

The rearrangement uses TRBV15 and TRBJ2-7, with D unresolved. V was clipped by 4 bases and J by 1 base, with 8 bases between them. Germline values: CDR1 LNHNV, CDR2 YYDKDF (reference sequence). The CDR3 has 13 residues. In DNA, the CDR3 is TGTGCCACCAGCATGCGACTTTCCTACGAGCAGTACTTC. Translating it yields CATSMRLSYEQYF. The variable domain in full, completed from reference TRBV15 and TRBJ2-7, reads DAMVIQNPRYQVTQFGKPVTLSCSQTLNHNVMYWYQQKSSQAPKLLFHYYDKDFNNEADTPDNFQSRRPNTSFCFLDIRSPGLGDTAMYLCATSMRLSYEQYFGPGTRLTVT.

The rearrangement uses TRBV4-1 and TRBJ2-5; D unclear. In germline, CDR1 is MGHRA, CDR2 YSYEKL. The CDR3 runs 15 residues. Between the trimmed V and J ends, which lost 1 base and 4 bases, there was a span of 13 bases. CDR3 in DNA: TGCGCCAGCAGCCAAGGAGGCCGGGTTGGAGAGACCCAGTACTTC. Protein: CASSQGGRVGETQYF.